These 28 T cell receptor beta chains were all obtained from the same sample, sequenced in a study of T cell responses to AZD1222 COVID-19 vaccine. TCRdb's table, derived via immunoSEQ multiplex PCR, lists solely in-frame clones and lacks some. The sample has 90,000 to 120,000 clones; 87% are singletons. This specimen consisted of peripheral blood, obtained on day 0 of AZD1222 vaccination. These receptors all come from an adult in good health.

This chain uses TRBV28 with TRBJ2-7, with a possible D match to TRBD2 (5 bases). The CDR3 covers 14 residues. Trimming took off 4 bases at V and 4 bases at J, with 14 bases between the two ends. Germline V gene lookup returns CDR1 MDHEN and CDR2 SYDVKM. The CDR3 protein is CASSSFPGVYEQYF. CDR3 nucleotide sequence: TGTGCCAGCAGTTCATTCCCCGGGGTTTACGAGCAGTACTTC.

The chain carries TRBV15 and TRBJ1-1; D gene unclear. The CDR3 covers 12 residues. CDR1 and CDR2 from the germline V gene are LNHNV and YYDKDF (reference sequence). V was cut by 1 base and J by 10 bases, with 10 bases left in between. CDR3 coding DNA: TGTGCCACCAGCAGAGGAGGCACGGCAGCTTTCTTT. Its translation is CATSRGGTAAFF.

The rearrangement joins TRBV4-3 to TRBJ2-5, with 8 nucleotides matching TRBD2. Germline V gives CDR1 LGHNA, CDR2 YSLEER. The ends lost 1 base at V and 2 bases at J; junction bases unmatched: 6. The CDR3 runs to 16 residues. As DNA, the CDR3 is TGCGCCAGCAGCCAAGGGGTAGCGGGGAGTCAAGAGACCCAGTACTTC. Translation: CASSQGVAGSQETQYF.

The chain employs TRBV28 and TRBJ1-3, with TRBD1 as a possible D gene (6 bases). CDR1 and CDR2 from the germline V gene are MDHEN and SYDVKM. Trimming shortened V by 1 base and J by 3 bases, and 10 bases separated the two germline ends. This CDR3 region has 15 residues. Here the CDR3 reads CASSLLEGGGNTIYF. The CDR3 bases are TGTGCCAGCAGTTTATTGGAGGGGGGTGGAAACACCATATATTTT.

The V gene is TRBV5-1, the J gene TRBJ2-5; 10 nucleotides agree with TRBD2. J gave up 3 bases and V 0 bases, and 5 bases lay outside the gene matches. Germline values: CDR1 SGHRS, CDR2 YFSETQ. The CDR3 spans 16 residues. CDR3 sequence reads: CASSLGSTSGKETQYF. CDR3 nucleotide sequence: TGCGCCAGCAGCTTGGGATCAACTAGCGGGAAAGAGACCCAGTACTTC.

V usage is TRBV7-2 and J usage is TRBJ1-1, with D possibly TRBD1 on 5 matching bases. The CDR3 loop spans 16 amino acids. Germline V gives CDR1 SGHTA, CDR2 FQGNSA. The V end was cut by 4 bases, the J end by 1 base, with 16 bases between. This CDR3 is CASSSNRDRTNTEAFF. The CDR3 coding sequence is TGTGCCAGCAGCTCTAACCGGGACCGAACGAACACTGAAGCTTTCTTT.

The chain is built from TRBV2 and TRBJ2-3, with D possibly TRBD2 on 5 matching bases. Trimming shortened V by 6 bases and J by 0 bases, and 13 bases separated the two germline ends. Germline lookup yields CDR1 SNHLY and CDR2 FYNNEI. This CDR3 is built from 15 residues. CDR3 nucleotide sequence: TGTGCCAGCAGGACGACTACCCTGAGCACAGATACGCAGTATTTT. Residues: CASRTTTLSTDTQYF.

The DNA for the CDR3 is TGTGCCAGTAGCGACAGGGTGAGCACAGATACGCAGTATTTT. Residues: CASSDRVSTDTQYF. The chain has TRBV19 and TRBJ2-3; 7 positions match TRBD1. Germline V CDR1 and CDR2: LNHDA, SQIVND (reference sequence). This CDR3 comprises 14 residues. The V gene end was trimmed by 6 bases and the J gene end by 0 bases; junction bases not matched to a gene: 3.

The J gene is TRBJ2-3, the V gene TRBV10-3; tentative D call: TRBD1 (6 bases). In germline, CDR1 is ENHRY, CDR2 SYGVKD. With 11 bases removed from V and 2 bases from J, the gap between germline ends came to 11 bases. The CDR3 contains 12 residues. The CDR3 reads CAVSGDTDTQYF. CDR3 coding DNA: TGTGCCGTCTCAGGGGACACAGATACGCAGTATTTT.

The genes are TRBV6-5 and TRBJ1-5; D remains ambiguous. CDR3 length equals 14 residues. Trimming removed 0 bases at V and 1 base at J, with 4 bases between. Germline assignment: CDR1 MNHEY and CDR2 SVGAGI. CDR3 DNA: TGTGCCAGCAGTTACTCGGGAAGCAATCAGCCCCAGCATTTT. This gives the protein CASSYSGSNQPQHF.

This rearrangement joins TRBV7-2 to TRBJ2-3, with D perhaps matching TRBD2 (5 bases). This CDR3 region has 14 residues. The germline V gene encodes CDR1 SGHTA and CDR2 FQGNSA. V lost 6 bases, J lost 1 base, and 11 bases lay in between. CDR3 DNA: TGTGCCAGCAGGCAGGAGGCGGGCACAGATACGCAGTATTTT. It is translated as CASRQEAGTDTQYF.

This clone was seen only once. V is TRBV24-1 and J is TRBJ2-7; 8 bases map to TRBD1. V was clipped by 4 bases and J by 2 bases; unmatched bases: 6. The CDR3 contains 15 residues. CDR1 KGHDR and CDR2 SFDVKD come from the germline V gene. CDR3 residues: CATSDSGGNTYEQYF. The CDR3 DNA is TGTGCCACCAGTGACTCAGGGGGCAACACCTACGAGCAGTACTTC.

The chain recombines TRBV7-9 with TRBJ1-2; the D is unclear. This CDR3 is 12 amino acids long. V dropped 3 bases and J dropped 8 bases, with 10 bases sitting between them. Germline V CDR1 and CDR2: SEHNR, FQNEAQ (reference sequence). CDR3 coding DNA: TGTGCCAGCAGCTTTTCAGCTGAGGGCTACACCTTC. It codes for CASSFSAEGYTF.

This clone was counted once. The rearrangement joins TRBV10-3 to TRBJ1-5, with 9 bases matching TRBD1. V lost 1 base to trimming and J lost 7 bases; unmatched junction nucleotides: 5. Germline CDR1 is ENHRY and CDR2 is SYGVKD. CDR3 size: 15 residues. CDR3 sequence (DNA): TGTGCCATCAGTGAGTATACAGGGGGCGGCCAGCCCCAGCATTTT. This gives the protein CAISEYTGGGQPQHF.

The chain is built from TRBV7-9 and TRBJ2-7; TRBD1 aligns across 8 bases. The CDR3 length is 14 residues. V lost 5 bases and J lost 2; bases outside the gene matches: 5. The germline gives CDR1 SEHNR, CDR2 FQNEAQ (reference sequence). In nucleotides, the CDR3 is TGTGCCAGCAGCCCCCAGGGGGCCGCCTACGAGCAGTACTTC. It specifies CASSPQGAAYEQYF.

This sequence joins TRBV19 and TRBJ1-6; D is unclear. From germline, CDR1 is LNHDA and CDR2 SQIVND (reference sequence). The CDR3 is made up of 13 amino acids. The V gene lost 9 bases and the J gene lost 4 bases, with 10 bases spanning the gap. CDR3 DNA sequence: TGTGCCAGCGGAGAGTCTTATAATTCACCCCTCCACTTT. Translation gives CASGESYNSPLHF. Filled out from reference TRBV19 and TRBJ1-6, the complete variable domain reads DGGITQSPKYLFRKEGQNVTLSCEQNLNHDAMYWYRQDPGQGLRLIYYSQIVNDFQKGDIAEGYSVSREKKESFPLTVTSAQKNPTAFYLCASGESYNSPLHFGNGTRLTVT.

This CDR3 is CASSWDLEREQYF. In DNA, the CDR3 is TGCGCCAGCAGCTGGGACCTCGAGAGGGAGCAGTACTTC. V and J are TRBV5-1 and TRBJ2-7, with D possibly called TRBD1 or TRBD2 (5 bases each). The CDR3 covers 13 residues. V dropped 3 bases and J dropped 7 bases, with 14 bases sitting between them. Germline assignment: CDR1 SGHRS and CDR2 YFSETQ.

This rearrangement joins TRBV7-6 to TRBJ2-7, with TRBD1 matching 7 bases. The CDR3 runs to 13 residues. Trimming at V came to 5 bases and at J to 3 bases, leaving 4 bases not matched to a gene. CDR1 and CDR2 (germline): SGHVS, FNYEAQ. CDR3 sequence (DNA): TGTGCCAGCAGCGAAGGACAGGACTACGAGCAGTACTTC. It yields the protein CASSEGQDYEQYF. Combining the CDR3 with reference TRBV7-6 and TRBJ2-7 gives the whole variable domain GAGVSQSPRYKVTKRGQDVALRCDPISGHVSLYWYRQALGQGPEFLTYFNYEAQQDKSGLPNDRFSAERPEGSISTLTIQRTEQRDSAMYRCASSEGQDYEQYFGPGTRLTVT.

This chain uses TRBV7-2 with TRBJ2-2, with 13 bases lining up with TRBD2. The CDR3 totals 17 residues. Germline assignment: CDR1 SGHTA and CDR2 FQGNSA. Trimming cost V 2 bases and J 4 bases; bases outside gene matches: 4. The CDR3 sequence is CASSLPTSGGATGELFF. CDR3 nucleotide sequence: TGTGCCAGCAGCTTACCAACTAGCGGGGGGGCCACCGGGGAGCTGTTTTTT.

The J gene is TRBJ2-3, the V gene TRBV6-2 or TRBV6-3; no clear D gene. The V gene lost 6 bases and the J gene lost 2 bases, with 12 bases spanning the gap. The CDR3 consists of 14 residues. CDR1 is MNHEY and CDR2 is SVGEGT in the germline V gene. The CDR3 DNA reads as TGTGCCAGCAGCTATGGGTCTTCCACAGATACGCAGTATTTT. Translation gives CASSYGSSTDTQYF.

The chain combines TRBV19 with TRBJ1-2, with a weak D call TRBD1 (5 bases). The CDR3 has 12 amino acids. Germline V gene lookup returns CDR1 LNHDA and CDR2 SQIVND (reference sequence). V lost 7 bases and J lost 4, with 10 bases in between. CDR3 residues: CASKTGPYGYTF. The CDR3 nucleotides are TGTGCCAGTAAAACAGGCCCCTATGGCTACACCTTC.

The chain carries TRBV6-2 or TRBV6-3 and TRBJ1-4; 7 bases are shared with TRBD1. Trimming took 2 bases from V and 3 from J; bases not matched to a gene: 6. Germline CDR1 is MNHEY and CDR2 is SVGEGT. The length of the CDR3 is 16 residues. CDR3 amino acids: CASSYTDRRSNEKLFF. The CDR3 nucleotides are TGTGCCAGCAGTTACACGGACAGGAGATCTAATGAAAAACTGTTTTTT.

J is TRBJ2-3 and V is TRBV7-9, with D perhaps TRBD2 (5 bases). CDR3 length equals 14 residues. The V end lost 5 bases, the J end lost 0 bases, and 9 bases lay between the germline ends. Germline CDR1 SEHNR, CDR2 FQNEAQ (reference sequence). CDR3 bases: TGTGCCAGCAGCCCGTGGACTAGCACAGATACGCAGTATTTT. Protein sequence: CASSPWTSTDTQYF.

The J gene is TRBJ1-6, the V gene TRBV11-1; D is unclear. CDR3 length: 16 residues. V was pared by 2 bases and J by 0 bases, with 8 bases between. Germline V gene lookup returns CDR1 SGHAT and CDR2 FQDESV (reference sequence). The CDR3 is CASSLIGDSYNSPLHF. The CDR3 DNA follows: TGTGCCAGCAGCTTAATCGGGGACTCCTATAATTCACCCCTCCACTTT.

The V call is TRBV30, the J call TRBJ1-2; 7 bases match TRBD1. Germline V gene lookup returns CDR1 GTSNPN and CDR2 SVGIG (reference sequence). This CDR3 has 13 amino acids. J was trimmed by 8 bases and V by 0 bases; bases with no gene match: 6. CDR3 protein: CAWSVPLDRGYTF. CDR3 coding DNA: TGTGCCTGGAGTGTACCCTTGGACAGGGGCTACACCTTC. Filled out from reference TRBV30 and TRBJ1-2, the complete variable domain reads SQTIHQWPATLVQPVGSPLSLECTVEGTSNPNLYWYRQAAGRGLQLLFYSVGIGQISSEVPQNLSASRPQDRQFILSSKKLLLSDSGFYLCAWSVPLDRGYTFGSGTRLTVV.

CDR3 region: CASSLEWRISTDTQYF. Written as DNA, the CDR3 is TGCGCCAGCAGCTTGGAATGGCGGATAAGCACAGATACGCAGTATTTT. The rearrangement uses TRBV5-1 and TRBJ2-3; no definite D call. Germline V lookup: CDR1 SGHRS, CDR2 YFSETQ. Trimming stripped 0 bases from V and 0 bases from J, with 11 bases between. The CDR3 is 16 residues long. The full variable domain, in which reference TRBV5-1 and TRBJ2-3 provide the parts outside the CDR3, is KAGVTQTPRYLIKTRGQQVTLSCSPISGHRSVSWYQQTPGQGLQFLFEYFSETQRNKGNFPGRFSGRQFSNSRSEMNVSTLELGDSALYLCASSLEWRISTDTQYFGPGTRLTVL.

The gene calls are TRBV5-1 and TRBJ2-7; 7 bases fit TRBD2. V shed 3 bases, J shed 2 bases, and the junction held 8 bases outside the gene matches. Per the germline V gene, CDR1 is SGHRS and CDR2 is YFSETQ. The CDR3 has 15 residues. CDR3 sequence (DNA): TGCGCCAGCAGCTCGGGCTGGGGGGGAACCTACGAGCAGTACTTC. This gives the protein CASSSGWGGTYEQYF.

This chain joins TRBV11-2 and TRBJ1-1; possible D gene TRBD1, 5 bases. From germline, CDR1 is SGHAT and CDR2 FQNNGV. Trimming took 6 bases from V and 1 from J, leaving 12 bases between them. The CDR3 length is 14 residues. Here the CDR3 DNA reads TGTGCCAGCAGGCTTCCCAGGGCGAACACTGAAGCTTTCTTT. The encoded protein is CASRLPRANTEAFF.